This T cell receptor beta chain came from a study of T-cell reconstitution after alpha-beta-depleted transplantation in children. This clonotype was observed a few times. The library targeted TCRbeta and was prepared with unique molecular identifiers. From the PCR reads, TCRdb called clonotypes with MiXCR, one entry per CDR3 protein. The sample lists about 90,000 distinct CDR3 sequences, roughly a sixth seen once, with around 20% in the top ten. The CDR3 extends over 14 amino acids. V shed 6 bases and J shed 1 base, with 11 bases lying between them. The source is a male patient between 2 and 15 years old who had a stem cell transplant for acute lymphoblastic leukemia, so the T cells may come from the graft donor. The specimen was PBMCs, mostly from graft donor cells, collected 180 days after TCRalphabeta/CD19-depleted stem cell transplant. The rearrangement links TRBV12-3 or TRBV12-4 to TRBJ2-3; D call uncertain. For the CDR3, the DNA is TGTGCCAGCAGCGGCCTGACCCGCACAGATACGCAGTATTTT. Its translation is CASSGLTRTDTQYF.